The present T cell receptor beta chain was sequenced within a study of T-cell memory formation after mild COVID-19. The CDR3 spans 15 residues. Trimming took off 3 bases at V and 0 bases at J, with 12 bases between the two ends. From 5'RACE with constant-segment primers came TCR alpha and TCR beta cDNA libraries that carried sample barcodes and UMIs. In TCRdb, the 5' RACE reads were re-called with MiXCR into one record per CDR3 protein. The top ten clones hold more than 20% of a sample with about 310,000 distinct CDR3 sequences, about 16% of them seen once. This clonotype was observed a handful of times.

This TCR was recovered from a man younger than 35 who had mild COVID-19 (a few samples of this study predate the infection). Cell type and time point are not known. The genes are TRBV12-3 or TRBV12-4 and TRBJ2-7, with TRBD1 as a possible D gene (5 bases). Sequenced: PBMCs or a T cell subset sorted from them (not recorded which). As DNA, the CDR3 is TGTGCCAGCAGTTTGGGGCCTTCCGGCTCCTACGAGCAGTACTTC. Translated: CASSLGPSGSYEQYF.